These 22 T cell receptor beta chains were sequenced from one sample in a study of cytomegalovirus exposure and HLA in healthy donors. The PCR used 60 Vbeta and 13 Jbeta primers. Assay used: immunoSEQ multiplex PCR; TCRdb lists only in-frame clones, some missing. The table has 120,000 or so clones, more than 60% seen once; the top ten hold approximately 9.6%. The sequencing input was PBMCs. The receptor source for this set is a woman between 50 and 59 years old in good health and CMV-seropositive.

The V and J genes are TRBV9 and TRBJ2-7; TRBD2 matches 9 bases. This CDR3 comprises 15 residues. Germline CDR1 and CDR2: SGDLS and YYNGEE. J gave up 1 base and V 0 bases, and 2 bases lay outside the gene matches. CDR3 in DNA: TGTGCCAGCAGCGTAGGACTAGCGGAATCCTACGAGCAGTACTTC. Residues: CASSVGLAESYEQYF.

This clone was detected only once. J is TRBJ1-2 and V is TRBV30; tentative D call: TRBD1 (6 bases). This CDR3 spans 13 amino acids. From germline, CDR1 is GTSNPN and CDR2 SVGIG (reference sequence). V was trimmed by 4 bases and J by 6 bases, leaving 15 bases between them. The CDR3 DNA sequence: TGTGCCTGGACCGTAGGGGGGGGAGATGGCTACACCTTC. Amino acid sequence: CAWTVGGGDGYTF. Full variable domain (missing parts from reference TRBV30 and TRBJ1-2): SQTIHQWPATLVQPVGSPLSLECTVEGTSNPNLYWYRQAAGRGLQLLFYSVGIGQISSEVPQNLSASRPQDRQFILSSKKLLLSDSGFYLCAWTVGGGDGYTFGSGTRLTVV.

The chain employs TRBV5-1 and TRBJ2-7; D is possibly TRBD1 (6 bases). The CDR3 runs to 14 residues. CDR1 is SGHRS, CDR2 YFSETQ, per germline. Trimming took 0 bases from V and 4 from J, leaving 11 bases between them. CDR3 in DNA: TGCGCCAGCAGCTTGGACAGGGAACGTTACGAGCAGTACTTC. Translated, it gives CASSLDRERYEQYF.

The chain couples TRBV6-5 to TRBJ2-7; D may be TRBD2 (6 bases). V lost 11 bases, J lost 7 bases, and 12 bases lay in between. Germline CDR1 is MNHEY and CDR2 is SVGAGI. The CDR3 extends over 10 amino acids. The CDR3 reads CARRGGEQYF. CDR3 in DNA: TGTGCCCGGCGGGGAGGAGAGCAGTACTTC.

This clone was seen only a few times. The chain joins TRBV19 to TRBJ1-1; no clear D. Germline CDR1 LNHDA, CDR2 SQIVND (reference sequence). Between the trimmed V and J ends, which lost 1 base and 8 bases, there was a span of 17 bases. The CDR3 has 15 amino acids. Written as DNA, the CDR3 is TGTGCCAGTAGTATAGTACCGGGTAGTGTGTACGAAGCTTTCTTT. Protein sequence: CASSIVPGSVYEAFF.

This sequence joins TRBV7-6 and TRBJ2-3; TRBD2 matches at 14 bases. The V gene end was trimmed by 0 bases and the J gene end by 6 bases; junction bases not matched to a gene: 2. The germline V gene encodes CDR1 SGHVS and CDR2 FNYEAQ. CDR3 length equals 16 residues. CDR3 in amino acids: CASSLATSGRGDTQYF. The CDR3 coding sequence is TGTGCCAGCAGCTTAGCGACTAGCGGGAGGGGGGATACGCAGTATTTT.

Here the CDR3 reads CASSPLGTVLETQYF. CDR3 nucleotide sequence: TGCGCCAGCAGCCCCCTCGGGACAGTCCTGGAGACCCAGTACTTC. The chain recombines TRBV5-1 with TRBJ2-5, with 7 bases aligning to TRBD1. Germline CDR1 and CDR2: SGHRS and YFSETQ. This CDR3 has 15 amino acids. The V segment lost 4 bases and the J segment 5 bases; nucleotides outside the gene matches: 11.

This chain uses TRBV30 with TRBJ1-2; D gene ambiguous. V was pared by 0 bases and J by 7 bases, with 9 bases between. The V gene's germline CDR1 is GTSNPN and CDR2 SVGIG (reference sequence). CDR3 length: 12 amino acids. This CDR3 is CAWSVAGRGYTF. CDR3 in DNA: TGTGCCTGGAGTGTCGCCGGTCGTGGCTACACCTTC.

Of note for this clone: Other DNA sequences from this sample encode an identical CDR3 as well. The V call is TRBV27, the J call TRBJ2-2; D is uncertain. Germline CDR1 is MNHEY and CDR2 is SMNVEV (reference sequence). The length of the CDR3 is 13 residues. V dropped 3 bases and J dropped 1 base, with 3 bases sitting between them. The CDR3 sequence is CASSFWNTGELFF. The CDR3 nucleotides read TGTGCCAGCAGTTTCTGGAACACCGGGGAGCTGTTTTTT.

In this sample, this clone turned up once. The rearrangement joins TRBV9 to TRBJ1-1, with TRBD1 matching over 9 bases. After removal of 3 bases from V and 8 bases from J, the junction contained 17 bases not matched to a gene. This CDR3 region has 17 residues. CDR1 and CDR2 from the germline V gene are SGDLS and YYNGEE. The CDR3: CASSAGTGWHSEGEAFF. The DNA of the CDR3 is TGTGCCAGCAGCGCGGGGACAGGGTGGCATTCGGAGGGGGAAGCTTTCTTT.

This CDR3 is CASSIQGAGGYTF. The CDR3 coding sequence is TGTGCCAGCAGCATACAGGGGGCGGGAGGCTACACCTTC. This chain uses TRBV7-2 with TRBJ1-2; 9 nucleotides line up with TRBD1. The V gene end was trimmed by 5 bases and the J gene end by 8 bases; junction bases not matched to a gene: 6. CDR1 and CDR2 (germline): SGHTA, FQGNSA. The CDR3 extends over 13 amino acids.

The chain employs TRBV30 and TRBJ1-6; D is undetermined. CDR1 and CDR2 from the germline V gene are GTSNPN and SVGIG (reference sequence). V was pared by 1 base and J by 5 bases, with 12 bases between. This CDR3 is built from 15 residues. The CDR3 sequence: CAWSDRRGDNSPLHF. The CDR3, as DNA: TGTGCCTGGAGTGATAGGCGGGGAGATAATTCACCCCTCCACTTT.

The chain combines TRBV15 with TRBJ1-2, with 10 bases lining up with TRBD1. Losses at the gene ends were 4 bases for V and 6 bases for J; bases not matched to a gene: 8. The germline V gene encodes CDR1 LNHNV and CDR2 YYDKDF (reference sequence). This CDR3 region has 15 residues. This CDR3 is CATSKGQGRIHGYTF. The DNA of the CDR3 is TGTGCCACCAGCAAGGGACAGGGGAGAATTCATGGCTACACCTTC.

The chain carries TRBV5-1 and TRBJ1-3, with TRBD1 matching over 11 bases. V was pared by 3 bases and J by 0 bases, with 5 bases of the junction left unmatched. The CDR3 extends over 17 amino acids. CDR1 is SGHRS and CDR2 is YFSETQ in the germline V gene. The CDR3 DNA sequence: TGCGCCAGCAGCTACGGGACAGGGGGACTCTCTGGAAACACCATATATTTT. Amino acids: CASSYGTGGLSGNTIYF. Full variable domain (rest looked up from reference TRBV5-1 and TRBJ1-3): KAGVTQTPRYLIKTRGQQVTLSCSPISGHRSVSWYQQTPGQGLQFLFEYFSETQRNKGNFPGRFSGRQFSNSRSEMNVSTLELGDSALYLCASSYGTGGLSGNTIYFGEGSWLTVV.

The sample holds a few counts of this clone. The chain couples TRBV4-3 to TRBJ1-3, with TRBD1 matching over 8 bases. J was trimmed by 5 bases and V by 6 bases; bases with no gene match: 9. The V gene's germline CDR1 is LGHNA and CDR2 YSLEER. The CDR3 loop spans 15 amino acids. CDR3 DNA: TGCGCCAGCAGACTGGACAGGGCCTCGAGAAACACCATATATTTT. Residues: CASRLDRASRNTIYF.

This clone has a handful of counts. This chain links TRBV9 with TRBJ1-2; 9 bases match TRBD1. The germline CDR1 and CDR2 sequences are SGDLS and YYNGEE. This CDR3 is built from 15 residues. V shed 4 bases, J shed 12 bases, and the junction held 16 bases outside the gene matches. The CDR3 DNA follows: TGTGCCAGCAGCCCGGGGGGGACAGGGAGTGGGGGGCACACCTTC. Its protein product is CASSPGGTGSGGHTF.

The chain employs TRBV6-1 and TRBJ1-1; 10 bases are a match to TRBD1. The CDR3 runs to 13 residues. Germline CDR1 reads MNHNS; CDR2 reads SASEGT. V lost 4 bases and J lost 4; bases outside the gene matches: 0. The chain's CDR3 is CASSGQGATEAFF. DNA of the CDR3: TGTGCCAGCAGTGGACAGGGGGCCACTGAAGCTTTCTTT.

This chain connects TRBV6-5 to TRBJ1-2; 7 bases line up with TRBD1. Germline V gene sequence: CDR1 MNHEY, CDR2 SVGAGI. CDR3 length: 15 amino acids. Unmatched junction bases numbered 5, after V lost 0 bases and J lost 4 bases. CDR3 protein: CASSYSKGQFYGYTF. DNA for the CDR3: TGTGCCAGCAGTTACTCTAAGGGACAGTTCTATGGCTACACCTTC.

V is TRBV9 and J is TRBJ1-3; D unclear. The V end lost 4 bases, the J end lost 3 bases, and 11 bases lay between the germline ends. The CDR3 sequence is 14 residues long. Germline assignment: CDR1 SGDLS and CDR2 YYNGEE. Written as DNA, the CDR3 is TGTGCCAGCAGCTCTCGACAATTTGGAAACACCATATATTTT. Translating gives CASSSRQFGNTIYF.

CDR3 in amino acids: CASSEGQGRSDTQYF. The CDR3 nucleotides read TGTGCCAGCAGTGAAGGACAGGGGAGGTCAGATACGCAGTATTTT. The chain recombines TRBV25-1 with TRBJ2-3, with 9 bases matching TRBD1. With 2 bases clipped from V and 4 bases from J, the junction kept 4 bases outside the gene matches. CDR1 is MGHDK, CDR2 SYGVNS, per germline. The CDR3 extends over 15 amino acids.

This clone was counted at least ten times. The V call is TRBV19, the J call TRBJ2-6; D is ambiguous. Trimming removed 3 bases at V and 0 bases at J, with 9 bases between. The CDR3 is made up of 16 amino acids. Germline V lookup: CDR1 LNHDA, CDR2 SQIVND (reference sequence). CDR3 DNA: TGTGCCAGTAGTATGGGTAGCTCCTCTGGGGCCAACGTCCTGACTTTC. This sequence encodes CASSMGSSSGANVLTF.

This chain joins TRBV2 and TRBJ2-1; 7 nucleotides line up with TRBD2. The CDR3 runs to 19 residues. Unmatched junction bases numbered 23, after V lost 4 bases and J lost 8 bases. Germline assignment: CDR1 SNHLY and CDR2 FYNNEI. The CDR3 nucleotides are TGTGCCAGCAGTGTCCCCGCGGGGCCGGCGGGGGAAGTGGGGGATGAGCAGTTCTTC. It specifies CASSVPAGPAGEVGDEQFF.